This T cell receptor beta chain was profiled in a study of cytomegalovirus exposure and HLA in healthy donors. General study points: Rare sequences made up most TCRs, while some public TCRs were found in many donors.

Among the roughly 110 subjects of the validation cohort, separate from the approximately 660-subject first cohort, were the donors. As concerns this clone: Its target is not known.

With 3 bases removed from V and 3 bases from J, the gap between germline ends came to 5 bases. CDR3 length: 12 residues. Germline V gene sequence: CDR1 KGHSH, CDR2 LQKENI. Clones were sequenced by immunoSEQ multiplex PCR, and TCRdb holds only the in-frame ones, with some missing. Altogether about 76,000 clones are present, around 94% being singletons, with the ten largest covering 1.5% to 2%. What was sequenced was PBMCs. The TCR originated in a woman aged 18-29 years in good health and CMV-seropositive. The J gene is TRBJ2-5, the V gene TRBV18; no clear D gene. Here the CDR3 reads CASSPLEETQYF. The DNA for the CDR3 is TGTGCCAGCTCACCCCTCGAAGAGACCCAGTACTTC.